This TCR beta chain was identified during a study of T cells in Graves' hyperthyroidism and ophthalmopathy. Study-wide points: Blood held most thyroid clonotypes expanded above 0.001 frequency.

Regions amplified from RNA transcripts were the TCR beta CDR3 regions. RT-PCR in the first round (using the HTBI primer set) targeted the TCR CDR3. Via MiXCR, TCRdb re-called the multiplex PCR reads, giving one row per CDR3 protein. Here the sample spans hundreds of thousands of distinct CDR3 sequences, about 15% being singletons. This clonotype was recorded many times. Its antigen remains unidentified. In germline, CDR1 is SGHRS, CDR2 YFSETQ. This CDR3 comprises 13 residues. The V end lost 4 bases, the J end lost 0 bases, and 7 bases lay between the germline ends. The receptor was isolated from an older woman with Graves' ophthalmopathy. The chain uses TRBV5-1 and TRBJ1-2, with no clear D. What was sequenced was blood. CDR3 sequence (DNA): TGCGCCAGCAGCCCAGATGCTAACTATGGCTACACCTTC. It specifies CASSPDANYGYTF.